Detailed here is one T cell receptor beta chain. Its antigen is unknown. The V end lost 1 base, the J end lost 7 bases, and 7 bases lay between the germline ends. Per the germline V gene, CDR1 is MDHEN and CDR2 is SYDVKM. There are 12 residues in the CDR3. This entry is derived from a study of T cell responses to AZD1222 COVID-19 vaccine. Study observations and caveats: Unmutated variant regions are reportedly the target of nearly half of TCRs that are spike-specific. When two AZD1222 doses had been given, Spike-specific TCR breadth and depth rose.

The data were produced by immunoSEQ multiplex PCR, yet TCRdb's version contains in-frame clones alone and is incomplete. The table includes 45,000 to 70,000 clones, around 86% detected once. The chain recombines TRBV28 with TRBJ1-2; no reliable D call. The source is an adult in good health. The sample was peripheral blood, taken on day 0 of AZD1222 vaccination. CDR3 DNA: TGTGCCAGCAGTTTATCCGAGGTTGGCTACACCTTC. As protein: CASSLSEVGYTF.